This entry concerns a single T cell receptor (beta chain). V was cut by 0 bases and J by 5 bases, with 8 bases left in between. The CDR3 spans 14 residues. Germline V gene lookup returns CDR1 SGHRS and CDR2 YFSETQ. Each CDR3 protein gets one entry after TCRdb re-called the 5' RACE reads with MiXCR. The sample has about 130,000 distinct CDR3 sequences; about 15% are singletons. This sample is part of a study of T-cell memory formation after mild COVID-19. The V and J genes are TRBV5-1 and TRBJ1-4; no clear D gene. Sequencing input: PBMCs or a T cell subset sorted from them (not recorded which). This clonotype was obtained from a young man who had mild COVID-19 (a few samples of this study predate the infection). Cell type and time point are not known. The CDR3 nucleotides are TGCGCCAGCAGCTTGGAGGTCCAAAATGAAAAACTGTTTTTT. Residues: CASSLEVQNEKLFF.